A single sample is the source of the 26 T cell receptor beta chains below, sequenced in a study of Tregs in tolerant kidney transplant recipients. Sequencing used immunoSEQ multiplex PCR; TCRdb keeps in-frame clones, though not all of them. This sample has around 64,000 clones, with approximately 89% found just once. Mixed chimerism was transient after nonmyeloablative marrow transplants from related graft donors. The source was CD4+ T cells from blood (PBMCs), collected 6 months after the transplant. These receptors all stem from a human patient who received a combined kidney and bone marrow transplant. Some T cells may have originated in the graft donor.

The chain combines TRBV2 with TRBJ2-3, with 12 bases identical to TRBD1. The V gene end was trimmed by 6 bases and the J gene end by 0 bases; junction bases not matched to a gene: 13. Germline V gene data show CDR1 as SNHLY and CDR2 as FYNNEI. The CDR3 totals 19 residues. The CDR3: CASRGQGASLGVSTDTQYF. The CDR3 nucleotides read TGTGCCAGCAGGGGACAGGGGGCGAGTTTGGGAGTTAGCACAGATACGCAGTATTTT.

This chain uses TRBV15 with TRBJ1-2, with 8 bases matching TRBD1. There are 15 residues in the CDR3. Germline loops: CDR1 LNHNV, CDR2 YYDKDF (reference sequence). Trimming took 0 bases from V and 5 from J; bases not matched to a gene: 5. CDR3 protein: CATSREQGGFYGYTF. CDR3 bases: TGTGCCACCAGCAGAGAACAGGGGGGCTTTTATGGCTACACCTTC.

This clone was counted between two and nine times. The rearrangement joins TRBV11-3 to TRBJ1-3, with a tentative D call TRBD1 (5 bases). This CDR3 is 14 amino acids long. Per germline, CDR1 SGHNT and CDR2 YENEEA. V lost 6 bases and J 1 base, leaving 10 bases between the germline ends. The CDR3 DNA follows: TGTGCCAGCAGTAACGACAGATCTGGAAACACCATATATTTT. This encodes CASSNDRSGNTIYF.

This clone was counted a single time. The V gene is TRBV6-5, the J gene TRBJ1-2; tentatively, D is TRBD1 (5 bases). The CDR3 has 14 amino acids. With 7 bases removed from V and 4 bases from J, the gap between germline ends came to 16 bases. Looked up from germline, CDR1 is MNHEY and CDR2 is SVGAGI. CDR3 nucleotide sequence: TGTGCCAGCACCAAGGGGCGGGGGGTCTATGGCTACACCTTC. This encodes CASTKGRGVYGYTF.

This clone occurred a few times. The V gene is TRBV4-2, the J gene TRBJ1-1; D is perhaps TRBD1 (5 bases). This CDR3 comprises 15 residues. With 1 base removed from V and 3 bases from J, the gap between germline ends came to 12 bases. CDR1 and CDR2 (germline): LGHNA, YNFKEQ. CDR3 residues: CASSQGLPTDTEAFF. Here the CDR3 DNA reads TGTGCCAGCAGCCAAGGCCTTCCGACAGACACTGAAGCTTTCTTT.

The V gene is TRBV10-3, the J gene TRBJ2-7; D call uncertain. This CDR3 is 12 amino acids long. The germline gives CDR1 ENHRY, CDR2 SYGVKD. The ends were cut back, 5 bases at V and 3 bases at J, with 8 bases in the middle. The CDR3 DNA follows: TGTGCCATCAGTTCTACTGACTACGAGCAGTACTTC. This encodes CAISSTDYEQYF.

The chain links TRBV4-2 to TRBJ1-1; TRBD1 aligns across 7 bases. The V segment lost 4 bases and the J segment 0 bases; nucleotides outside the gene matches: 5. The length of the CDR3 is 15 residues. The germline CDR1 and CDR2 sequences are LGHNA and YNFKEQ. CDR3 DNA: TGTGCCAGCAGCCCCGGGGACAGTATGAACACTGAAGCTTTCTTT. This codes for CASSPGDSMNTEAFF.

This clone appeared a few times. The chain joins TRBV5-6 to TRBJ1-2; no definite D call. Germline CDR1 is SGHDT and CDR2 is YYEEEE. CDR3 length equals 15 residues. V was clipped by 0 bases and J by 4 bases, with 13 bases between them. The CDR3 sequence is CASSLGGVGTYGYTF. CDR3 coding DNA: TGTGCCAGCAGCTTGGGCGGGGTCGGCACCTATGGCTACACCTTC.

The rearrangement joins TRBV7-2 to TRBJ1-5; 7 nucleotides line up with TRBD1. J lost 0 bases, V lost 5 bases, and 7 bases had no gene match. This CDR3 region has 16 residues. Looked up from germline, CDR1 is SGHTA and CDR2 is FQGNSA. The CDR3 DNA reads TGTGCCAGCAGCAGACAGGGATCGGTTAGCAATCAGCCCCAGCATTTT. It translates to CASSRQGSVSNQPQHF.

This chain uses TRBV4-1 with TRBJ1-2, with D uncertain. The CDR3 is 15 residues long. With 2 bases removed from V and 3 bases from J, the gap between germline ends came to 13 bases. Germline V lookup: CDR1 MGHRA, CDR2 YSYEKL. The CDR3 here is CASSQNLGVDYGYTF. The CDR3 nucleotides read TGCGCCAGCAGCCAAAATTTGGGAGTCGACTATGGCTACACCTTC.

This chain's CDR3 is CASSSRNRGDEQYF. The CDR3 DNA follows: TGTGCCAGCAGCTCTCGGAACAGGGGCGACGAGCAGTACTTC. The chain joins TRBV9 to TRBJ2-7, with 7 bases lining up with TRBD1. This CDR3 is 14 amino acids long. Trimming took 4 bases from V and 5 from J; bases not matched to a gene: 9. The germline CDR1 and CDR2 sequences are SGDLS and YYNGEE.

The V and J genes are TRBV10-3 and TRBJ1-2, with D perhaps matching TRBD1 (6 bases). Germline V gives CDR1 ENHRY, CDR2 SYGVKD. Trimming pared 3 bases from V and 7 bases from J, leaving 15 bases between. The CDR3 length is 14 residues. The CDR3 is CAISDWTVQVGYTF. For the CDR3, the DNA is TGTGCCATCAGTGATTGGACAGTCCAGGTTGGCTACACCTTC.

This chain's CDR3 is CASSLQGAVGNTIYF. For the CDR3, the DNA is TGTGCCAGCAGCTTACAGGGGGCGGTTGGAAACACCATATATTTT. The gene calls are TRBV11-3 and TRBJ1-3; 8 nucleotides agree with TRBD1. Germline CDR1 and CDR2: SGHNT and YENEEA. Germline trimming cut 2 bases from V and 3 bases from J; bases unmatched to any gene: 3. This CDR3 contains 15 residues.

The chain has TRBV10-3 and TRBJ2-7; TRBD2 matches 7 bases. CDR1 and CDR2 (germline): ENHRY, SYGVKD. This CDR3 has 14 amino acids. Losses at the gene ends were 8 bases for V and 4 bases for J; bases not matched to a gene: 11. The CDR3 loop is CAIQPGLLRYEQYF. The CDR3 nucleotides are TGTGCCATCCAACCGGGACTATTAAGGTACGAGCAGTACTTC.

V is TRBV30 and J is TRBJ2-5; unclear D gene. Germline V gene data show CDR1 as GTSNPN and CDR2 as SVGIG (reference sequence). CDR3 size: 15 residues. Trimming removed 0 bases at V and 0 bases at J, with 11 bases between. The CDR3 loop reads CAWSVGGWYQETQYF. The CDR3 bases are TGTGCCTGGAGTGTTGGCGGCTGGTACCAAGAGACCCAGTACTTC.

The table lists this clone with a count of one. The rearrangement joins TRBV27 to TRBJ1-1; no firm D call. Germline V lookup: CDR1 MNHEY, CDR2 SMNVEV (reference sequence). The CDR3 contains 16 residues. With 8 bases removed from V and 0 bases from J, the gap between germline ends came to 19 bases. The CDR3 protein is CASLSLLRDMNTEAFF. In nucleotides, the CDR3 is TGTGCCAGCCTCTCCCTACTCCGGGATATGAACACTGAAGCTTTCTTT.

The chain combines TRBV11-1 with TRBJ1-2; a weak D match, TRBD1 (5 bases). The germline gives CDR1 SGHAT, CDR2 FQDESV (reference sequence). V was shortened by 5 bases and J by 2 bases, with 15 bases between the two germline ends. The CDR3 consists of 15 residues. CDR3 DNA sequence: TGTGCCAGCAGCGGAAGCGGGGGACGGAACTATGGCTACACCTTC. Its protein product is CASSGSGGRNYGYTF.

The J gene is TRBJ2-7, the V gene TRBV7-9, with TRBD1 identical over 7 bases. The V segment lost 4 bases and the J segment 5 bases; nucleotides outside the gene matches: 5. This CDR3 is built from 13 residues. CDR1 SEHNR and CDR2 FQNEAQ come from the germline V gene (reference sequence). This CDR3 reads CASSSRQGNEQYF. The CDR3 bases are TGTGCCAGCAGCTCCAGACAGGGTAACGAGCAGTACTTC.

The chain employs TRBV15 and TRBJ2-1; D possibly corresponds to TRBD1 (5 bases). Germline-derived CDR1 and CDR2 are LNHNV and YYDKDF (reference sequence). The CDR3 contains 13 residues. Deletions cut 3 bases from V and 5 bases from J, with 8 bases between. CDR3 sequence: CATSSDRNNEQFF. The CDR3, as DNA: TGTGCCACCAGCAGCGACAGAAACAATGAGCAGTTCTTC.

The sample holds a few counts of this clone. This rearrangement joins TRBV7-9 to TRBJ2-2; 11 bases match TRBD2. This CDR3 has 17 residues. CDR1 SEHNR and CDR2 FQNEAQ come from the germline V gene (reference sequence). Germline trimming cut 3 bases from V and 6 bases from J; bases unmatched to any gene: 9. CDR3 bases: TGTGCCAGCAGCTTCAGACCGACTAGCGGGGTGTCCGGGGAGCTGTTTTTT. It yields the protein CASSFRPTSGVSGELFF.

This rearrangement joins TRBV11-3 to TRBJ2-3, with D possibly matching TRBD2 (5 bases). Trimming left V 1 base short and J 0 bases short, with 5 bases between. The CDR3 loop spans 14 amino acids. Germline V gene data show CDR1 as SGHNT and CDR2 as YENEEA. CDR3 region: CASSLVASTDTQYF. For the CDR3, the DNA is TGTGCCAGCAGCTTAGTAGCGAGCACAGATACGCAGTATTTT.

This clone was observed once. The rearrangement uses TRBV18 and TRBJ1-2; D ambiguous. CDR1 is KGHSH, CDR2 LQKENI, per germline. V was shortened by 3 bases and J by 5 bases, with 13 bases between the two germline ends. The CDR3 contains 14 residues. The CDR3 here is CASSPGNGIYGYTF. The CDR3 DNA reads TGTGCCAGCTCACCGGGCAACGGGATATATGGCTACACCTTC.

The chain employs TRBV19 and TRBJ1-5, with 7 bases fitting TRBD1. V was pared by 3 bases and J by 6 bases, with 5 bases of the junction left unmatched. This CDR3 spans 14 amino acids. Germline V gives CDR1 LNHDA, CDR2 SQIVND (reference sequence). DNA for the CDR3: TGTGCCAGTAGTATTTCAGGGGGAATTCAGCCCCAGCATTTT. It encodes CASSISGGIQPQHF.

The chain employs TRBV29-1 and TRBJ2-1; 11 bases align to TRBD2. Trimming at V came to 4 bases and at J to 7 bases, leaving 3 bases not matched to a gene. Germline-derived CDR1 and CDR2 are SQVTM and ANQGSEA. This CDR3 has 13 amino acids. The CDR3 DNA reads as TGCAGCGTTGGGCGGACTAGCGGGAATGAGCAGTTCTTC. It codes for CSVGRTSGNEQFF.

The rearrangement joins TRBV7-8 to TRBJ2-1; D perhaps matches TRBD1 (5 bases). Germline V gene sequence: CDR1 SGHVS, CDR2 FQNEAQ. The CDR3 is 17 amino acids. V was cut by 5 bases and J by 5 bases, with 22 bases left in between. For the CDR3, the DNA is TGTGCCAGCAGCATCACTCCTACCAGGGAACGGGACAATGAGCAGTTCTTC. This encodes CASSITPTRERDNEQFF.

The rearrangement uses TRBV9 and TRBJ2-1; a possible D gene is TRBD2 (9 bases). The V end lost 2 bases, the J end lost 9 bases, and 30 bases lay between the germline ends. The CDR3 covers 19 residues. Germline CDR1 and CDR2: SGDLS and YYNGEE. This CDR3 reads CASSVQGAVRGGLGSEQFF. CDR3 DNA: TGTGCCAGCAGCGTGCAGGGGGCGGTGCGGGGGGGCCTCGGAAGTGAGCAGTTCTTC.